One sample yielded the 31 T cell receptor beta chains listed below, sequenced in a study of blood T cell repertoires in COVID-19. Using immunoSEQ multiplex PCR, the repertoire was profiled, and TCRdb retains in-frame clones only, with some absent. The data hold approximately 140,000 clones, with 75% to 90% observed a single time. The material sequenced was peripheral blood. Every receptor here comes from a man older than 75 with acute or convalescent COVID-19.

The chain joins TRBV5-1 to TRBJ1-5; 9 nucleotides align to TRBD1. There are 15 residues in the CDR3. Germline V gives CDR1 SGHRS, CDR2 YFSETQ. The junction had 5 bases not matched to a gene; V was cut back by 4 bases and J by 3 bases. The CDR3 nucleotides are TGCGCCAGCAGCCCCACAGGGGGCCCCAATCAGCCCCAGCATTTT. It encodes CASSPTGGPNQPQHF.

V gene TRBV3-1 (or the pseudogene TRBV3-2) combines with J gene TRBJ2-3, with 13 bases identical to TRBD2. The V gene end was trimmed by 6 bases and the J gene end by 3 bases; junction bases not matched to a gene: 6. Germline loops: CDR1 LGHDT, CDR2 YNNKEL (reference sequence). This CDR3 comprises 16 residues. For the CDR3, the DNA is TGTGCCAGCAGTCCACTGACTAGCGGGAGGACAGATACGCAGTATTTT. Amino acids: CASSPLTSGRTDTQYF.

This rearrangement joins TRBV21-1 to TRBJ2-7; no check of the table's D call, TRBD1, against the DNA was made. TRBV21-1 is recorded as a pseudogene. CDR3 length: 21 residues. CDR3 region: CASRERLIGTGGIVCSYEQYF. The DNA of the CDR3 is TGTGCCAGCAGAGAAAGATTAATAGGGACAGGGGGCATCGTGTGTTCCTACGAGCAGTACTTC.

The V gene is TRBV12-3 or TRBV12-4, the J gene TRBJ1-2; perhaps TRBD1 as D (6 bases). Between the trimmed V and J ends, which lost 4 bases and 2 bases, there was a span of 8 bases. The CDR3 spans 13 residues. The CDR3 sequence: CASSSTGNYGYTF. CDR3 nucleotides: TGTGCCAGCAGTTCAACAGGGAACTATGGCTACACCTTC.

The chain is built from TRBV19 and TRBJ2-5; TRBD1 is a possible D gene (6 bases). Trimming shortened V by 4 bases and J by 5 bases, and 17 bases separated the two germline ends. The CDR3 is 15 residues long. Germline lookup yields CDR1 LNHDA and CDR2 SQIVND (reference sequence). DNA of the CDR3: TGTGCCAGTAGTACGACAGGTGTTGGGGGCGAGACCCAGTACTTC. Residues: CASSTTGVGGETQYF.

The chain links TRBV10-3 to TRBJ1-1, with D possibly being TRBD1 (6 bases). Per the germline V gene, CDR1 is ENHRY and CDR2 is SYGVKD. The CDR3 has 14 residues. Trimming stripped 6 bases from V and 4 bases from J, with 15 bases between. The CDR3 coding sequence is TGTGCCATCAGAAAACGACAGGCAGGCACTGAAGCTTTCTTT. This translates into CAIRKRQAGTEAFF.

The gene calls are TRBV10-3 and TRBJ2-3; D is possibly TRBD2 (6 bases). Trimming shortened V by 4 bases and J by 2 bases, and 7 bases separated the two germline ends. The CDR3 runs 13 residues. CDR1 ENHRY and CDR2 SYGVKD come from the germline V gene. CDR3 in amino acids: CAISGGATDTQYF. In nucleotides, the CDR3 is TGTGCCATCAGTGGCGGGGCCACAGATACGCAGTATTTT.

This chain links TRBV24-1 with TRBJ2-3; 8 bases agree with TRBD2. Per the germline V gene, CDR1 is KGHDR and CDR2 is SFDVKD. With V trimmed by 1 base and J by 6 bases, 5 bases remained unmatched. This CDR3 has 15 amino acids. CDR3 region: CATSDLVTGGDTQYF. The CDR3, as DNA: TGTGCCACCAGTGATTTAGTCACGGGGGGGGATACGCAGTATTTT.

This clone has more than one count but fewer than ten. The chain is built from TRBV6-6 and TRBJ2-1; TRBD1 agrees at 8 bases. This CDR3 is 16 amino acids long. CDR1 and CDR2 (germline): MNHNY, SVGAGI (reference sequence). After removal of 5 bases from V and 0 bases from J, the junction contained 6 bases not matched to a gene. CDR3 bases: TGTGCCAGCAGTCCACGACAGGGGCCCTCCTACAATGAGCAGTTCTTC. Amino acid sequence: CASSPRQGPSYNEQFF.

The chain combines TRBV6-1 with TRBJ1-2; possible D gene TRBD1, 5 bases. V was pared by 2 bases and J by 5 bases, with 15 bases between. CDR3 length: 15 residues. Germline values: CDR1 MNHNS, CDR2 SASEGT. The CDR3 loop reads CASSEQAGLPYGYTF. CDR3 DNA: TGTGCCAGCAGTGAACAGGCGGGGCTTCCTTATGGCTACACCTTC.

V usage is TRBV5-5 and J usage is TRBJ1-5; D not resolved. V lost 0 bases and J 0 bases, leaving 7 bases between the germline ends. The CDR3 covers 15 residues. The germline V gene encodes CDR1 SGHKS and CDR2 YYEKEE (reference sequence). In nucleotides, the CDR3 is TGTGCCAGCAGCTTGGCTCCCGTTAGCAATCAGCCCCAGCATTTT. This gives the protein CASSLAPVSNQPQHF. The variable domain in full, with the rest retrieved from reference TRBV5-5 and TRBJ1-5, is DAGVTQSPTHLIKTRGQQVTLRCSPISGHKSVSWYQQVLGQGPQFIFQYYEKEERGRGNFPDRFSARQFPNYSSELNVNALLLGDSALYLCASSLAPVSNQPQHFGDGTRLSIL.

The table lists this clone with a count of one. This chain links TRBV5-1 with TRBJ2-6; 7 bases match TRBD1. The CDR3 consists of 16 residues. V lost 1 base, J lost 4 bases, and 5 bases stayed unmatched. Germline V gene data show CDR1 as SGHRS and CDR2 as YFSETQ. Here the CDR3 DNA reads TGCGCCAGCAGCTTGACAGGGGTGGCGGGGGCCAACGTCCTGACTTTC. The encoded protein is CASSLTGVAGANVLTF.

V and J are TRBV2 and TRBJ2-7; D unresolved. This CDR3 is 13 amino acids long. CDR1 is SNHLY and CDR2 is FYNNEI in the germline V gene. Trimming removed 8 bases from V and 0 bases from J, with 11 bases in between. The CDR3 loop is CASGQLSSYEQYF. CDR3 sequence (DNA): TGTGCCAGCGGGCAGCTGAGCTCCTACGAGCAGTACTTC.

This clone was seen only a few times. The J gene is TRBJ2-2, the V gene TRBV5-1; D is unresolved. In germline, CDR1 is SGHRS, CDR2 YFSETQ. Trimming took off 4 bases at V and 1 base at J, with 8 bases between the two ends. The CDR3 is 14 residues long. CDR3 amino acids: CASSPPGNTGELFF. As DNA, the CDR3 is TGCGCCAGCAGCCCCCCGGGGAACACCGGGGAGCTGTTTTTT.

The chain carries TRBV9 and TRBJ2-1; no definite D call. This CDR3 has 17 amino acids. V lost 2 bases to trimming and J lost 2 bases, with 17 bases between them. From germline, CDR1 is SGDLS and CDR2 YYNGEE. This CDR3 is CASSVGDGSETYNEQFF. CDR3 DNA sequence: TGTGCCAGCAGCGTGGGTGACGGGTCGGAAACCTACAATGAGCAGTTCTTC.

A single count supports this clone. The chain couples TRBV4-1 to TRBJ1-2, with 7 nucleotides matching TRBD1. Germline V gives CDR1 MGHRA, CDR2 YSYEKL. Unmatched junction bases numbered 9, after V lost 0 bases and J lost 8 bases. The CDR3 covers 15 residues. CDR3 nucleotide sequence: TGCGCCAGCAGCCAAGAAATCCAGGGGGTAAGGGGCTACACCTTC. This codes for CASSQEIQGVRGYTF.

This clone has only one observation. The chain has TRBV19 and TRBJ1-1, with D perhaps TRBD1 (5 bases). V shed 5 bases and J shed 5 bases, with 18 bases lying between them. The germline V gene has CDR1 LNHDA and CDR2 SQIVND (reference sequence). The CDR3 contains 15 residues. Written as DNA, the CDR3 is TGTGCCAGTAGTGCGGGGACCCGACTTAGGACTGAAGCTTTCTTT. Protein: CASSAGTRLRTEAFF. Full variable domain (outside the CDR3, taken from reference TRBV19 and TRBJ1-1): DGGITQSPKYLFRKEGQNVTLSCEQNLNHDAMYWYRQDPGQGLRLIYYSQIVNDFQKGDIAEGYSVSREKKESFPLTVTSAQKNPTAFYLCASSAGTRLRTEAFFGQGTRLTVV.

The V gene is TRBV7-6, the J gene TRBJ1-2; D unresolved. CDR1 is SGHVS and CDR2 is FNYEAQ in the germline V gene. This CDR3 contains 11 residues. V gave up 4 bases and J gave up 6 bases, with 6 bases separating them. The CDR3 DNA is TGTGCCAGCAGCTCGGAGGATGGCTACACCTTC. This sequence encodes CASSSEDGYTF.

This rearrangement joins TRBV2 to TRBJ1-3, with 9 bases that match TRBD1. V dropped 6 bases and J dropped 2; count of bases not matched to a gene: 2. This CDR3 region has 14 residues. Looked up from germline, CDR1 is SNHLY and CDR2 is FYNNEI. The CDR3 is CASSRDRAGNTIYF. The CDR3, as DNA: TGTGCCAGCAGCCGGGACAGGGCTGGAAACACCATATATTTT. Full variable domain (outside the CDR3, taken from reference TRBV2 and TRBJ1-3): EPEVTQTPSHQVTQMGQEVILRCVPISNHLYFYWYRQILGQKVEFLVSFYNNEISEKSEIFDDQFSVERPDGSNFTLKIRSTKLEDSAMYFCASSRDRAGNTIYFGEGSWLTVV.

The chain couples TRBV19 to TRBJ2-3, with 10 bases lining up with TRBD2. The CDR3 is made up of 16 amino acids. J gave up 4 bases and V 4 bases, and 8 bases lay outside the gene matches. Germline values: CDR1 LNHDA, CDR2 SQIVND (reference sequence). In nucleotides, the CDR3 is TGTGCCAGTAGTACTATAGCGGGAGGTTTTGCAGATACGCAGTATTTT. It codes for CASSTIAGGFADTQYF.

The chain carries TRBV9 and TRBJ2-3; D is undetermined. Trimming removed 0 bases from V and 0 bases from J, with 5 bases in between. CDR3 length equals 14 residues. Germline CDR1 is SGDLS and CDR2 is YYNGEE. The CDR3 region has the DNA TGTGCCAGCAGCGTAGCTAGAAGCACAGATACGCAGTATTTT. It yields the protein CASSVARSTDTQYF.

V gene TRBV5-1 combines with J gene TRBJ2-2; the match to TRBD2 covers 8 bases. Losses at the gene ends were 6 bases for V and 3 bases for J; bases not matched to a gene: 7. The CDR3 extends over 15 amino acids. Germline values: CDR1 SGHRS, CDR2 YFSETQ. This chain's CDR3 is CASMLTGGYTGELFF. CDR3 coding DNA: TGCGCCAGCATGCTAACGGGAGGGTACACCGGGGAGCTGTTTTTT.

This clone was seen only once. V and J are TRBV6-2 or TRBV6-3 and TRBJ2-7; 8 bases align to TRBD2. After removal of 2 bases from V and 6 bases from J, the junction contained 6 bases not matched to a gene. Per the germline V gene, CDR1 is MNHEY and CDR2 is SVGEGT. CDR3 size: 14 residues. CDR3 amino acids: CASSYRRTSSEQYF. CDR3 nucleotide sequence: TGTGCCAGCAGTTACAGGAGGACTAGCTCCGAGCAGTACTTC.

In nucleotides, the CDR3 is TGTGCAAGTCGCTTATTGTTCCGGACTAGCGGGGGGGCGAACGAGCAGTACTTC. This translates into CASRLLFRTSGGANEQYF. The chain couples TRBV12-2 to TRBJ2-7; no DNA check was done on the table's D call, TRBD2. TRBV12-2 corresponds to a pseudogene. The CDR3 totals 18 residues.

V gene TRBV4-2 combines with J gene TRBJ2-2; 9 nucleotides match TRBD2. The V gene end was trimmed by 4 bases and the J gene end by 6 bases; junction bases not matched to a gene: 9. Germline V gene data show CDR1 as LGHNA and CDR2 as YNFKEQ. CDR3 size: 16 residues. CDR3 in DNA: TGTGCCAGCAGCCCTGAAGCGGGGGGCGAATCCGGGGAGCTGTTTTTT. Protein: CASSPEAGGESGELFF.

V is TRBV18 and J is TRBJ2-1; 8 nucleotides line up with TRBD2. CDR1 is KGHSH and CDR2 is LQKENI in the germline V gene. The CDR3 loop spans 16 amino acids. Trimming cost V 0 bases and J 2 bases; bases outside gene matches: 3. The CDR3 is CASSPPGGLAYNEQFF. As DNA, the CDR3 is TGTGCCAGCTCACCACCGGGGGGACTAGCCTACAATGAGCAGTTCTTC.

This clone was counted once. This chain uses TRBV29-1 with TRBJ1-1; D possibly corresponds to TRBD1 (5 bases). This CDR3 comprises 16 residues. Germline assignment: CDR1 SQVTM and CDR2 ANQGSEA. Trimming pared 4 bases from V and 3 bases from J, leaving 21 bases between. CDR3 in amino acids: CSVASGEFGYDTEAFF. Written as DNA, the CDR3 is TGCAGCGTTGCTTCGGGGGAATTTGGGTATGACACTGAAGCTTTCTTT.

This chain connects TRBV7-9 to TRBJ2-5; no reliable D call. CDR1 is SEHNR and CDR2 is FQNEAQ in the germline V gene (reference sequence). V lost 6 bases to trimming and J lost 3 bases, with 2 bases between them. The CDR3 extends over 10 amino acids. As DNA, the CDR3 is TGTGCCAGCAGTAAAGAGACCCAGTACTTC. Protein sequence: CASSKETQYF.

DNA for the CDR3: TGTGCCAGCAGCCAGAGTCCCGGGACACCCGGGCAGTATTTT. Protein product: CASSQSPGTPGQYF. The chain couples TRBV3-1 (or the pseudogene TRBV3-2) to TRBJ2-3; D is possibly TRBD1 (6 bases). Germline-derived CDR1 and CDR2 are LGHDT and YNNKEL (reference sequence). Trimming removed 3 bases at V and 11 bases at J, with 18 bases between. This CDR3 has 14 residues.

The chain combines TRBV7-8 with TRBJ2-1; no clear D. The germline gives CDR1 SGHVS, CDR2 FQNEAQ. V gave up 5 bases and J gave up 5 bases, with 13 bases separating them. The CDR3 is 14 residues long. The CDR3 DNA is TGTGCCAGCAGCCCCTCCCCAATAGACAATGAGCAGTTCTTC. Translating gives CASSPSPIDNEQFF.

V and J are TRBV5-1 and TRBJ2-1; 7 nucleotides agree with TRBD1. This CDR3 comprises 13 residues. Trimming cost V 6 bases and J 5 bases; bases outside gene matches: 5. The germline gives CDR1 SGHRS, CDR2 YFSETQ. The CDR3 protein is CASTSDRDNEQFF. The CDR3 nucleotides read TGCGCCAGCACCTCAGACAGGGACAATGAGCAGTTCTTC.